The present T cell receptor (beta chain) was sequenced within a study of spatial heterogeneity in lung cancer. This clonotype was observed a handful of times. The CDR3 sequence is 15 residues long. After removal of 0 bases from V and 4 bases from J, the junction contained 0 bases not matched to a gene. The germline V gene has CDR1 SGHRS and CDR2 YFSETQ. TCRdb re-analysed the 5' RACE reads in MiXCR, keeping a single row per CDR3 protein. The table lists more than 75,000 distinct CDR3 sequences, around 19% of them singletons, with 20% to 25% in the top ten. Time point here: blood at routine non-recurrence follow-up after resection. Sequencing of whole RNA from tumor, nontumor lung or frozen PBMC involved no sorting.

The receptor comes from a male donor with early-stage non-small cell lung cancer. Specimen: PBMCs, collected at follow-up. The chain couples TRBV5-1 to TRBJ2-3; 12 bases agree with TRBD2. The DNA for the CDR3 is TGCGCCAGCAGCTTGGGACTAGCGGGGGCAGATACGCAGTATTTT. Translating gives CASSLGLAGADTQYF.